This T cell receptor (beta chain) was identified in a study of shared clonotypes between healthy human individuals. Overall study: Plates per donor: three CD4 naive, three CD4 memory, two CD8 naive, one CD8 memory. Study observations and caveats: Larger estimated richness was generally recorded for naive subsets relative to memory subsets. Unshared clonotypes carried lower generation probabilities than those common to all four donors.

CDR1 and CDR2 (germline): MNHNY, SVGAGI (reference sequence). Deletions cut 6 bases from V and 5 bases from J, with 16 bases between. There are 15 residues in the CDR3. Replicate PCRs from sorted subsets contained around 200 ng DNA, which is some 30,000 T cell genomes. The repertoire was sequenced with immunoSEQ multiplex PCR; TCRdb's copy has only in-frame clones and lacks some. The sample consists of some 1 million clones, roughly 70% of them appearing once. Regarding this clone: Antigen specificity is unknown.

Material for sequencing was memory CD4+ T cells sorted from blood. Sample subset: CD45RA-negative fraction. The chain joins TRBV6-6 to TRBJ1-4; D call uncertain. This TCR was sampled from a man in his late teens or twenties in good health. The DNA of the CDR3 is TGTGCCAGCAGGACCATGGGCGGGGTGAATGAAAAACTGTTTTTT. The encoded protein is CASRTMGGVNEKLFF.